The 32 T cell receptor beta chains presented below share a single source sample, sequenced in a study of beta chain features in type 1 diabetes. The isolated RNA, all of it, was reverse transcribed, so expressed TCRB transcripts were what got sequenced. Assay: immunoSEQ multiplex PCR; the TCRdb copy retains only in-frame clones and omits some. Among hundreds of thousands of clones, around 12% were seen once, and the ten largest hold roughly 0.015%. Sample: naive CD4+ T cells from blood. Source of these receptors: a man between 18 and 29 years old in good health.

There are a few counts of this clone. The J gene is TRBJ1-1, the V gene TRBV9; a weak D match, TRBD1 (6 bases). Trimming cost V 4 bases and J 0 bases, with 22 bases left between them. This CDR3 is built from 18 residues. The germline CDR1 and CDR2 sequences are SGDLS and YYNGEE. The CDR3 DNA is TGTGCCAGCAGCTACACCCTGGGGGCGATGGGATTGAACACTGAAGCTTTCTTT. Amino acids: CASSYTLGAMGLNTEAFF.

The rearrangement links TRBV28 to TRBJ2-7; 12 bases agree with TRBD2. The CDR3 extends over 17 amino acids. V was clipped by 2 bases and J by 0 bases; unmatched bases: 5. The germline V gene has CDR1 MDHEN and CDR2 SYDVKM. In DNA, the CDR3 is TGTGCCAGCAGTTTAGGACTAGCGGGATACCCCTCCTACGAGCAGTACTTC. This translates into CASSLGLAGYPSYEQYF.

This chain joins TRBV6-5 and TRBJ1-1, with TRBD1 identical over 8 bases. Unmatched junction bases numbered 4, after V lost 6 bases and J lost 1 base. The CDR3 runs to 14 residues. Germline CDR1 MNHEY, CDR2 SVGAGI. The CDR3 reads CASRGDRRNTEAFF. The CDR3 region has the DNA TGTGCCAGCAGGGGGGACAGGAGGAACACTGAAGCTTTCTTT.

This clone was seen repeatedly, ten times or more. The V and J genes are TRBV29-1 and TRBJ2-7; 8 bases are a match to TRBD1. With 4 bases clipped from V and 5 bases from J, the junction kept 7 bases outside the gene matches. This CDR3 is 13 amino acids long. The germline gives CDR1 SQVTM, CDR2 ANQGSEA. The CDR3, as DNA: TGCAGCGTTGGCAGGGGACAGGTCCACGAGCAGTACTTC. Translation gives CSVGRGQVHEQYF.

This clone appeared a few times. Other nucleotide sequences in the sample specify the same CDR3. The chain couples TRBV28 to TRBJ1-2; D unresolved. Between the trimmed V and J ends, which lost 6 bases and 5 bases, there was a span of 4 bases. The length of the CDR3 is 10 residues. Germline CDR1 reads MDHEN; CDR2 reads SYDVKM. The CDR3 loop reads CASSRYGYTF. The CDR3 DNA is TGTGCCAGCAGCCGGTATGGCTACACCTTC.

The V and J genes are TRBV5-4 and TRBJ2-2; D might be TRBD2 (6 bases). The germline V gene encodes CDR1 SGHNT and CDR2 YYREEE (reference sequence). This CDR3 has 15 amino acids. Trimming stripped 4 bases from V and 5 bases from J, with 15 bases between. This CDR3 is CASSQVAGSTGELFF. The CDR3 nucleotides read TGTGCCAGCAGCCAGGTGGCGGGATCAACCGGGGAGCTGTTTTTT.

This clone has a handful of counts. V gene TRBV18 combines with J gene TRBJ1-2, with 10 nucleotides matching TRBD1. The CDR3 consists of 15 residues. CDR1 and CDR2 from the germline V gene are KGHSH and LQKENI. Trimming removed 2 bases from V and 6 bases from J; junction bases left unmatched: 6. The DNA for the CDR3 is TGTGCCAGCTCACCAATCTTCGGACAGGGGGATGGCTACACCTTC. Protein sequence: CASSPIFGQGDGYTF.

The chain joins TRBV11-2 to TRBJ1-6, with 7 bases identical to TRBD1. The junction had 11 bases not matched to a gene; V was cut back by 8 bases and J by 7 bases. The CDR3 is made up of 15 amino acids. In germline, CDR1 is SGHAT, CDR2 FQNNGV. The chain's CDR3 is CASGPRGLRNSPLHF. CDR3 coding DNA: TGTGCCAGCGGGCCAAGGGGGCTTAGAAATTCACCCCTCCACTTT.

The gene calls are TRBV7-2 and TRBJ1-1; D is ambiguous. This CDR3 is built from 11 residues. The ends were cut back, 1 base at V and 7 bases at J, with 4 bases in the middle. The germline V gene has CDR1 SGHTA and CDR2 FQGNSA. The CDR3, as DNA: TGTGCCAGCAGCTTAGTTAGTGAAGCTTTCTTT. Amino acid sequence: CASSLVSEAFF.

This clone showed up just a few times. The genes are TRBV28 and TRBJ2-5, with 7 bases that match TRBD1. The CDR3 has 13 amino acids. CDR1 is MDHEN and CDR2 is SYDVKM in the germline V gene. Unmatched junction bases numbered 5, after V lost 6 bases and J lost 4 bases. In DNA form, the CDR3 reads TGTGCCAGCAGGACAGGGAGTACAGAGACCCAGTACTTC. This encodes CASRTGSTETQYF.

In its sample, this clone was seen a few times. Other DNA variants within this sample encode the same CDR3. The V gene is TRBV29-1, the J gene TRBJ1-2; possible D gene TRBD1, 5 bases. The V gene lost 1 base and the J gene lost 8 bases, with 8 bases spanning the gap. The CDR3 consists of 11 residues. Germline lookup yields CDR1 SQVTM and CDR2 ANQGSEA. The CDR3 nucleotides read TGCAGCGTTGAAGTGGGGGGGGGCTACACCTTC. The encoded protein is CSVEVGGGYTF.

This clone has a handful of counts. This chain connects TRBV25-1 to TRBJ1-1; 10 bases match TRBD1. Germline V gene sequence: CDR1 MGHDK, CDR2 SYGVNS. The CDR3 runs 15 residues. J gave up 4 bases and V 4 bases, and 6 bases lay outside the gene matches. DNA for the CDR3: TGTGCCAGCAGTGGGGGGACAGGGGCTATCACTGAAGCTTTCTTT. Its protein is CASSGGTGAITEAFF.

The rearrangement links TRBV25-1 to TRBJ1-1; TRBD1 agrees at 9 bases. The CDR3 runs to 16 residues. After removal of 3 bases from V and 7 bases from J, the junction contained 12 bases not matched to a gene. Germline lookup yields CDR1 MGHDK and CDR2 SYGVNS. CDR3 sequence: CASSELGQGMGDEAFF. CDR3 bases: TGTGCCAGCAGTGAGCTGGGACAGGGCATGGGGGATGAAGCTTTCTTT.

This clone has more than one count but fewer than ten. The chain combines TRBV18 with TRBJ1-6; D unclear. Germline V gives CDR1 KGHSH, CDR2 LQKENI. This CDR3 is built from 16 residues. V was clipped by 3 bases and J by 5 bases, with 14 bases between them. The CDR3 is CASSPSTTDNNSPLHF. The CDR3 bases are TGTGCCAGCTCACCTAGTACAACCGACAATAATTCACCCCTCCACTTT.

This clone was picked up a small number of times. The chain has TRBV7-8 and TRBJ2-3, with 10 bases lining up with TRBD2. The CDR3 is 16 amino acids. Germline lookup yields CDR1 SGHVS and CDR2 FQNEAQ. With 5 bases clipped from V and 0 bases from J, the junction kept 5 bases outside the gene matches. CDR3 residues: CASSARTSGSTDTQYF. CDR3 bases: TGTGCCAGCAGCGCCCGGACTAGCGGAAGCACAGATACGCAGTATTTT.

This clone was counted between two and nine times. For the CDR3, the DNA is TGCGCCAGCTCCGGGGGTGGTGGTTCCTACGAGCAGTACTTC. As protein: CASSGGGGSYEQYF. This rearrangement joins TRBV5-1 to TRBJ2-7; the D gene is possibly TRBD2 (6 bases). V lost 7 bases and J lost 1, with 15 bases in between. This CDR3 contains 14 residues. CDR1 and CDR2 from the germline V gene are SGHRS and YFSETQ.

V gene TRBV28 combines with J gene TRBJ2-7; no reliable D call. This CDR3 has 13 residues. Germline V gives CDR1 MDHEN, CDR2 SYDVKM. Trimming removed 7 bases from V and 3 bases from J, with 13 bases in between. The CDR3 nucleotides read TGTGCCAGCAACAAACCGTACAGCTACGAGCAGTACTTC. Residues: CASNKPYSYEQYF.

This clone was observed a few times. The chain couples TRBV11-2 to TRBJ2-2; 8 bases align to TRBD1. The CDR3 extends over 18 amino acids. The germline V gene has CDR1 SGHAT and CDR2 FQNNGV. The J segment lost 4 bases and the V segment lost 0 bases, leaving 10 bases of the junction unmatched. CDR3 protein: CASSLDQGRQGSTGELFF. The CDR3 bases are TGTGCCAGCAGCTTAGATCAGGGGCGACAGGGGTCCACCGGGGAGCTGTTTTTT.

This clone appeared a few times. CDR3 in amino acids: CASSQDDTTRGNYNEQFF. The DNA for the CDR3 is TGCGCCAGCAGCCAAGATGATACAACTCGCGGGAACTACAATGAGCAGTTCTTC. This rearrangement joins TRBV4-3 to TRBJ2-1, with D perhaps TRBD2 (6 bases). The CDR3 length is 18 residues. Looked up from germline, CDR1 is LGHNA and CDR2 is YSLEER. V was pared by 0 bases and J by 3 bases, with 18 bases between.

This clone was detected only a few times. The V call is TRBV28, the J call TRBJ2-7; 9 positions match TRBD1. The CDR3 runs to 15 residues. Germline V gene data show CDR1 as MDHEN and CDR2 as SYDVKM. Trimming cost V 4 bases and J 5 bases; bases outside gene matches: 9. The CDR3 spells CASSSAGTGLHEQYF. The CDR3 region has the DNA TGTGCCAGCAGTTCGGCCGGGACAGGGCTCCACGAGCAGTACTTC. The variable domain in full, with the rest retrieved from reference TRBV28 and TRBJ2-7, is DVKVTQSSRYLVKRTGEKVFLECVQDMDHENMFWYRQDPGLGLRLIYFSYDVKMKEKGDIPEGYSVSREKKERFSLILESASTNQTSMYLCASSSAGTGLHEQYFGPGTRLTVT.

This clone was seen repeatedly, ten times or more. The CDR3 region has the DNA TGTGCCAGCAGCTTGACCGGCTCTGGAAACACCATATATTTT. Protein: CASSLTGSGNTIYF. The chain links TRBV5-4 to TRBJ1-3; no firm D call. Germline CDR1 reads SGHNT; CDR2 reads YYREEE (reference sequence). This CDR3 comprises 14 residues. Trimming cost V 1 base and J 0 bases, with 5 bases left between them.

The CDR3 DNA sequence: TGTGCCAGCAGTCCTCCCCCCGGGAGAGGGACCGGGGAGCTGTTTTTT. It yields the protein CASSPPPGRGTGELFF. The chain uses TRBV25-1 and TRBJ2-2; the D gene is possibly TRBD2 (6 bases). The CDR3 contains 16 residues. Trimming left V 5 bases short and J 5 bases short, with 18 bases between. CDR1 is MGHDK, CDR2 SYGVNS, per germline. Variable domain in full (rest from reference TRBV25-1 and TRBJ2-2): EADIYQTPRYLVIGTGKKITLECSQTMGHDKMYWYQQDPGMELHLIHYSYGVNSTEKGDLSSESTVSRIRTEHFPLTLESARPSHTSQYLCASSPPPGRGTGELFFGEGSRLTVL.

This clone has more than one count but fewer than ten. The chain employs TRBV28 and TRBJ2-7, with 9 bases identical to TRBD1. Per the germline V gene, CDR1 is MDHEN and CDR2 is SYDVKM. The CDR3 has 15 residues. V dropped 6 bases and J dropped 4; count of bases not matched to a gene: 10. In nucleotides, the CDR3 is TGTGCCAGCAGCACCCCGGGACAGGGATTGTACGAGCAGTACTTC. Encoded protein: CASSTPGQGLYEQYF.

The chain uses TRBV25-1 and TRBJ2-3, with 10 bases aligning to TRBD2. With 6 bases clipped from V and 2 bases from J, the junction kept 5 bases outside the gene matches. This CDR3 region has 15 residues. Germline V lookup: CDR1 MGHDK, CDR2 SYGVNS. Written as DNA, the CDR3 is TGTGCCAGCAGGGCTAGCGGGAGCCCCACAGATACGCAGTATTTT. Its protein product is CASRASGSPTDTQYF. Variable domain in full (rest from reference TRBV25-1 and TRBJ2-3): EADIYQTPRYLVIGTGKKITLECSQTMGHDKMYWYQQDPGMELHLIHYSYGVNSTEKGDLSSESTVSRIRTEHFPLTLESARPSHTSQYLCASRASGSPTDTQYFGPGTRLTVL.

V is TRBV5-4 and J is TRBJ2-1; D is uncertain. Germline values: CDR1 SGHNT, CDR2 YYREEE (reference sequence). V lost 4 bases and J 0 bases, leaving 11 bases between the germline ends. The CDR3 is 15 residues long. The CDR3 DNA reads as TGTGCCAGCAGCGTACGTCTCAGCTCCTACAATGAGCAGTTCTTC. Translation gives CASSVRLSSYNEQFF.

This clone was seen many times. The chain uses TRBV29-1 and TRBJ2-1, with 7 bases fitting TRBD2. J gave up 0 bases and V 8 bases, and 7 bases lay outside the gene matches. The CDR3 length is 14 residues. CDR1 is SQVTM, CDR2 ANQGSEA, per germline. The CDR3 is CSLLGGSSYNEQFF. CDR3 nucleotides: TGCAGCCTCCTCGGCGGGAGCTCCTACAATGAGCAGTTCTTC.

This clone was detected only a few times. V gene TRBV9 combines with J gene TRBJ2-5; 9 bases are shared with TRBD1. Germline assignment: CDR1 SGDLS and CDR2 YYNGEE. The CDR3 loop spans 18 amino acids. V was pared by 0 bases and J by 2 bases, with 11 bases of the junction left unmatched. Written as DNA, the CDR3 is TGTGCCAGCAGCGTAGCTACTGGGGGGACAGGGTTTCAAGAGACCCAGTACTTC. This codes for CASSVATGGTGFQETQYF.

The sample holds a few counts of this clone. The genes are TRBV7-6 and TRBJ1-4, with 8 bases identical to TRBD1. The germline CDR1 and CDR2 sequences are SGHVS and FNYEAQ. With 1 base clipped from V and 7 bases from J, the junction kept 5 bases outside the gene matches. The CDR3 has 15 amino acids. In nucleotides, the CDR3 is TGTGCCAGCAGCTTAGATGTACAGGGGGGTGAAAAACTGTTTTTT. This encodes CASSLDVQGGEKLFF. Together with reference TRBV7-6 and TRBJ1-4, the CDR3 gives the full variable domain: GAGVSQSPRYKVTKRGQDVALRCDPISGHVSLYWYRQALGQGPEFLTYFNYEAQQDKSGLPNDRFSAERPEGSISTLTIQRTEQRDSAMYRCASSLDVQGGEKLFFGSGTQLSVL.

V is TRBV18 and J is TRBJ2-6; D is uncertain. The CDR3 runs to 17 residues. The V end was cut by 3 bases, the J end by 0 bases, with 12 bases between. Germline loops: CDR1 KGHSH, CDR2 LQKENI. DNA for the CDR3: TGTGCCAGCTCACCCGGTCGTCCGCGCTCTGGGGCCAACGTCCTGACTTTC. Translated: CASSPGRPRSGANVLTF.

The V and J genes are TRBV19 and TRBJ2-7; D remains ambiguous. The CDR3 runs to 13 residues. The V end was cut by 7 bases, the J end by 0 bases, with 10 bases between. Germline assignment: CDR1 LNHDA and CDR2 SQIVND (reference sequence). The chain's CDR3 is CASTDSDSYEQYF. CDR3 sequence (DNA): TGTGCCAGTACCGACTCGGACTCCTACGAGCAGTACTTC.

The rearrangement uses TRBV4-3 and TRBJ1-2, with D possibly matching TRBD1 (6 bases). This CDR3 spans 16 amino acids. The ends were cut back, 0 bases at V and 7 bases at J, with 18 bases in the middle. Germline-derived CDR1 and CDR2 are LGHNA and YSLEER. The CDR3 loop reads CASSQDGKGSRGGYTF. DNA of the CDR3: TGCGCCAGCAGCCAAGATGGAAAGGGGAGCAGGGGTGGCTACACCTTC.

This clone was seen only a few times. The chain couples TRBV19 to TRBJ2-7; TRBD1 agrees at 8 bases. V shed 6 bases, J shed 2 bases, and the junction held 9 bases outside the gene matches. The CDR3 is made up of 15 amino acids. Germline V gene sequence: CDR1 LNHDA, CDR2 SQIVND (reference sequence). The CDR3 protein is CASRETGAITYEQYF. The CDR3 DNA follows: TGTGCCAGTAGGGAGACAGGGGCGATTACCTACGAGCAGTACTTC.